This T cell receptor (beta chain) was sequenced during a study of blood T cell repertoires in COVID-19. Sequenced by immunoSEQ multiplex PCR; TCRdb stores in-frame clones only, minus some. Of roughly 220,000 clones in the sample, 85% to 90% were seen once. V dropped 0 bases and J dropped 1 base, with 9 bases sitting between them. Germline loops: CDR1 MNHEY, CDR2 SMNVEV (reference sequence). The CDR3 is 15 amino acids. The clonotype comes from an older man with acute or convalescent COVID-19. The chain is built from TRBV27 and TRBJ2-5; D not certain. The sequencing input was peripheral blood. The DNA for the CDR3 is TGTGCCAGCAGTTTATCGCGACATAGCCAAGAGACCCAGTACTTC. It encodes CASSLSRHSQETQYF.